Below, 27 T cell receptor beta chains from the same sample are listed, as sequenced in a study of response to subunit inactivated influenza vaccine. TCRdb passed the RT-PCR reads through MiXCR, listing each CDR3 protein once. The sample contains a few hundred thousand distinct CDR3 sequences, less than 25% of which appear only once. The specimen was PBMCs from blood, collected roughly 20 months after vaccination. The receptors were gathered from a man in his fifties or sixties who received an inactivated influenza vaccine.

The V call is TRBV12-3 or TRBV12-4, the J call TRBJ1-2; D gene uncertain. The V and J ends lost 3 bases and 2 bases respectively, with 7 bases between them. The CDR3 consists of 13 residues. The DNA for the CDR3 is TGTGCCAGCAGTTTCGGCAAGAACTATGGCTACACCTTC. This encodes CASSFGKNYGYTF.

The rearrangement uses TRBV2 and TRBJ1-1; TRBD1 aligns across 8 bases. The ends lost 6 bases at V and 4 bases at J; junction bases unmatched: 10. This CDR3 contains 15 residues. The germline gives CDR1 SNHLY, CDR2 FYNNEI. The CDR3 bases are TGTGCCAGCAGCCGAGGCGGGACAGGTCTCACTGAAGCTTTCTTT. This translates into CASSRGGTGLTEAFF.

In its sample, this clonotype was seen a few times. V gene TRBV7-2 combines with J gene TRBJ1-2, with 9 bases that match TRBD1. The CDR3 has 16 amino acids. CDR1 and CDR2 from the germline V gene are SGHTA and FQGNSA. J gave up 7 bases and V 4 bases, and 13 bases lay outside the gene matches. The CDR3 DNA follows: TGTGCCAGCAGCTCCGGACAGGGGACTACGCGTCGTGGCTACACCTTC. It translates to CASSSGQGTTRRGYTF.

There are a few counts of this clonotype. The chain carries TRBV12-3 or TRBV12-4 and TRBJ1-6, with TRBD1 matching over 11 bases. The CDR3 is 15 amino acids. The trim removed 5 bases at V and 7 bases at J, leaving 4 bases unmatched. The CDR3 here is CASSPGTGGNSPLHF. CDR3 bases: TGTGCCAGCAGTCCCGGGACAGGGGGGAATTCACCCCTCCACTTT.

This chain uses TRBV5-1 with TRBJ2-6; D is undetermined. Trimming removed 4 bases from V and 4 bases from J, with 9 bases in between. The CDR3 consists of 14 residues. The V gene's germline CDR1 is SGHRS and CDR2 YFSETQ. CDR3 bases: TGCGCCAGCAGCGCAGAACTGGGGGCCAACGTCCTGACTTTC. Protein product: CASSAELGANVLTF.

This clonotype was seen only a few times. This chain connects TRBV2 to TRBJ2-3; D gene uncertain. The CDR3 is made up of 13 amino acids. V was trimmed by 2 bases and J by 1 base, leaving 4 bases between them. Looked up from germline, CDR1 is SNHLY and CDR2 is FYNNEI. CDR3 sequence (DNA): TGTGCCAGCAGTGAATGGGGCACAGATACGCAGTATTTT. The encoded protein is CASSEWGTDTQYF.

V is TRBV7-8 and J is TRBJ2-3; 7 bases are a match to TRBD2. The J segment lost 0 bases and the V segment lost 5 bases, leaving 8 bases of the junction unmatched. This CDR3 contains 16 residues. Per germline, CDR1 SGHVS and CDR2 FQNEAQ. CDR3 nucleotide sequence: TGTGCCAGCAGCCCAAGGGGAGCGGGGAGCACAGATACGCAGTATTTT. Translating gives CASSPRGAGSTDTQYF.

This clonotype has only a few counts. The chain has TRBV19 and TRBJ1-6, with D maybe TRBD1 (6 bases). Germline CDR1 is LNHDA and CDR2 is SQIVND (reference sequence). V was shortened by 3 bases and J by 6 bases, with 12 bases between the two germline ends. There are 15 residues in the CDR3. The CDR3 DNA sequence: TGTGCCAGTAGTATGGGCAGGGGAGGTAATTCACCCCTCCACTTT. Residues: CASSMGRGGNSPLHF.

The chain carries TRBV29-1 and TRBJ1-2, with D hard to call. The CDR3 has 14 residues. Deletions cut 6 bases from V and 0 bases from J, with 14 bases between. In germline, CDR1 is SQVTM, CDR2 ANQGSEA. CDR3 region: CSVPQTDSNYGYTF. In DNA form, the CDR3 reads TGCAGCGTGCCTCAGACCGACTCTAACTATGGCTACACCTTC.

A single count supports this clonotype. The junction does not match germline at one end; this may be a read error. The rearrangement links TRBV5-1 to TRBJ1-1; D not certain. The CDR3 extends over 14 amino acids. Germline CDR1 SGHRS, CDR2 YFSETQ. CDR3: CAGSPGTINTEAFF. The CDR3 region has the DNA TGCGCCGGCAGCCCGGGTACGATAAACACTGAAGCTTTCTTT.

This clonotype was found a few times. The chain combines TRBV27 with TRBJ2-3, with TRBD2 identical over 7 bases. From germline, CDR1 is MNHEY and CDR2 SMNVEV (reference sequence). The CDR3 spans 15 residues. Losses at the gene ends were 5 bases for V and 2 bases for J; bases not matched to a gene: 7. The CDR3 nucleotides are TGTGCCAGCAGTCCCGCTAGCGGTTACACAGATACGCAGTATTTT. Amino acids: CASSPASGYTDTQYF.

This clonotype was observed a handful of times. The chain uses TRBV11-3 and TRBJ1-6; D uncertain. The CDR3 has 13 residues. The germline V gene has CDR1 SGHNT and CDR2 YENEEA. V was clipped by 4 bases and J by 10 bases, with 11 bases between them. CDR3 protein: CASSSQMGSPLHF. CDR3 bases: TGTGCCAGCAGCTCACAAATGGGATCACCCCTCCACTTT.

The rearrangement links TRBV11-1 to TRBJ1-2; 7 bases are shared with TRBD1. The trim removed 6 bases at V and 3 bases at J, leaving 10 bases unmatched. CDR1 is SGHAT, CDR2 FQDESV, per germline (reference sequence). CDR3 length: 15 amino acids. The CDR3 spells CASSSTARGDYGYTF. CDR3 DNA: TGTGCCAGCAGTTCCACTGCCAGGGGGGACTATGGCTACACCTTC. The full variable domain, with the rest looked up from reference TRBV11-1 and TRBJ1-2, is EAEVAQSPRYKITEKSQAVAFWCDPISGHATLYWYRQILGQGPELLVQFQDESVVDDSQLPKDRFSAERLKGVDSTLKIQPAELGDSAMYLCASSSTARGDYGYTFGSGTRLTVV.

The chain combines TRBV28 with TRBJ2-3; maybe TRBD2 (7 bases). Germline loops: CDR1 MDHEN, CDR2 SYDVKM. With 6 bases removed from V and 5 bases from J, the gap between germline ends came to 18 bases. The length of the CDR3 is 15 residues. The DNA of the CDR3 is TGTGCCAGCAGCCTCCCCGGGGGGCTCAAAGATACGCAGTATTTT. Protein product: CASSLPGGLKDTQYF.

This clonotype was seen more than once but under ten times. CDR3 sequence: CSASGQGNYGYTF. The CDR3 nucleotides read TGCAGTGCTAGCGGACAGGGGAACTATGGCTACACCTTC. The genes are TRBV20-1 and TRBJ1-2; the match to TRBD1 covers 9 bases. There are 13 residues in the CDR3. J was trimmed by 2 bases and V by 3 bases; bases with no gene match: 1. Germline V CDR1 and CDR2: DFQATT, SNEGSKA (reference sequence).

The J gene is TRBJ2-1, the V gene TRBV15; a possible D gene is TRBD2 (6 bases). This CDR3 comprises 15 residues. CDR1 and CDR2 from the germline V gene are LNHNV and YYDKDF (reference sequence). V was pared by 3 bases and J by 5 bases, with 14 bases between. CDR3 loop: CATSSPGLQHNEQFF. The CDR3, as DNA: TGTGCCACCAGCAGCCCGGGACTGCAACACAATGAGCAGTTCTTC.

The chain recombines TRBV5-5 with TRBJ2-3; D may correspond to TRBD1 or TRBD2 (5 bases each). Germline V lookup: CDR1 SGHKS, CDR2 YYEKEE (reference sequence). The V end was cut by 4 bases, the J end by 5 bases, with 14 bases between. There are 14 residues in the CDR3. The CDR3 nucleotides read TGTGCCAGCAGCCGGGGACGGGTGGAAGATACGCAGTATTTT. Residues: CASSRGRVEDTQYF.

This clonotype was counted between two and nine times. The V call is TRBV3-1, the J call TRBJ2-7; 10 bases match TRBD2. The CDR3 runs 14 residues. V lost 5 bases, J lost 7 bases, and 8 bases stayed unmatched. Germline V gene lookup returns CDR1 LGHDT and CDR2 YNNKEL (reference sequence). The CDR3: CASSFGLAVEEQYF. CDR3 coding DNA: TGTGCCAGCAGCTTCGGACTAGCGGTTGAAGAGCAGTACTTC.

Only a few counts were recorded for this clonotype. The CDR3 is CASSLEGTGSSPLHF. In nucleotides, the CDR3 is TGTGCCAGCAGCTTAGAGGGGACAGGGAGTTCACCCCTCCACTTT. V and J are TRBV7-2 and TRBJ1-6; TRBD1 agrees at 9 bases. Germline V gene data show CDR1 as SGHTA and CDR2 as FQGNSA. The CDR3 is 15 amino acids. The V segment lost 1 base and the J segment 9 bases; nucleotides outside the gene matches: 4.

This chain connects TRBV7-9 to TRBJ2-1; 8 nucleotides line up with TRBD2. The germline V gene has CDR1 SEHNR and CDR2 FQNEAQ (reference sequence). The V and J ends lost 5 bases and 8 bases, in that order; junction bases with no gene match: 11. This CDR3 contains 15 residues. The CDR3 DNA is TGTGCCAGCAGCCTCAGCGGGAGTGTTGGTGATGAGCAGTTCTTC. This codes for CASSLSGSVGDEQFF.

The V and J genes are TRBV4-1 and TRBJ1-5, with D possibly being TRBD1 (5 bases). The CDR3 length is 17 residues. In germline, CDR1 is MGHRA, CDR2 YSYEKL. The V and J ends lost 0 bases and 0 bases respectively, with 12 bases between them. In DNA, the CDR3 is TGCGCCAGCAGCCAAGACGGGACCTCTTATAGCAATCAGCCCCAGCATTTT. It specifies CASSQDGTSYSNQPQHF.

This clonotype was observed a handful of times. The genes are TRBV10-3 and TRBJ1-6, with TRBD1 identical over 9 bases. Germline assignment: CDR1 ENHRY and CDR2 SYGVKD. The CDR3 has 14 amino acids. V lost 7 bases to trimming and J lost 7 bases; unmatched junction nucleotides: 5. The CDR3 here is CAINPTGGNSPLHF. Written as DNA, the CDR3 is TGTGCCATCAACCCGACAGGGGGAAATTCACCCCTCCACTTT.

This clonotype was seen only a few times. V and J are TRBV7-2 and TRBJ1-5, with D uncertain. The CDR3 is made up of 15 amino acids. The germline V and J ends were trimmed by 2 bases and 6 bases, with 14 bases remaining between them. The germline V gene encodes CDR1 SGHTA and CDR2 FQGNSA. CDR3 nucleotide sequence: TGTGCCAGCAGCTTAACGTTCGTCAGCGGTCAGCCCCAGCATTTT. Protein sequence: CASSLTFVSGQPQHF.

The J gene is TRBJ1-6, the V gene TRBV20-1; unclear D gene. The CDR3 has 16 residues. Trimming stripped 3 bases from V and 0 bases from J, with 12 bases between. From germline, CDR1 is DFQATT and CDR2 SNEGSKA (reference sequence). CDR3: CSASSTASSYNSPLHF. The CDR3 nucleotides read TGCAGTGCTAGTTCTACAGCCAGCTCCTATAATTCACCCCTCCACTTT.

This clonotype was counted only a few times. The chain has TRBV5-5 and TRBJ2-3, with D tentatively TRBD2 (5 bases). The V end lost 2 bases, the J end lost 0 bases, and 10 bases lay between the germline ends. CDR1 is SGHKS and CDR2 is YYEKEE in the germline V gene (reference sequence). This CDR3 is 15 amino acids long. DNA for the CDR3: TGTGCCAGCAGCTTCTCGCGCGGGAGCACAGATACGCAGTATTTT. Amino acids: CASSFSRGSTDTQYF.

This clonotype appeared once. V usage is TRBV4-3 and J usage is TRBJ2-3; D possibly corresponds to TRBD2 (7 bases). Trimming shortened V by 0 bases and J by 6 bases, and 13 bases separated the two germline ends. Germline values: CDR1 LGHNA, CDR2 YSLEER. This CDR3 comprises 15 residues. This CDR3 is CASSQDGGPSDTQYF. The CDR3 DNA sequence: TGCGCCAGCAGCCAAGACGGGGGGCCCTCGGATACGCAGTATTTT.

The chain is built from TRBV7-2 and TRBJ2-1; D may match TRBD1 or TRBD2 (6 bases each). This CDR3 contains 15 residues. Trimming removed 0 bases at V and 9 bases at J, with 15 bases between. Germline values: CDR1 SGHTA, CDR2 FQGNSA. The chain's CDR3 is CASSLALSGATEQFF. In DNA form, the CDR3 reads TGTGCCAGCAGCTTAGCGCTGTCGGGGGCTACTGAGCAGTTCTTC.